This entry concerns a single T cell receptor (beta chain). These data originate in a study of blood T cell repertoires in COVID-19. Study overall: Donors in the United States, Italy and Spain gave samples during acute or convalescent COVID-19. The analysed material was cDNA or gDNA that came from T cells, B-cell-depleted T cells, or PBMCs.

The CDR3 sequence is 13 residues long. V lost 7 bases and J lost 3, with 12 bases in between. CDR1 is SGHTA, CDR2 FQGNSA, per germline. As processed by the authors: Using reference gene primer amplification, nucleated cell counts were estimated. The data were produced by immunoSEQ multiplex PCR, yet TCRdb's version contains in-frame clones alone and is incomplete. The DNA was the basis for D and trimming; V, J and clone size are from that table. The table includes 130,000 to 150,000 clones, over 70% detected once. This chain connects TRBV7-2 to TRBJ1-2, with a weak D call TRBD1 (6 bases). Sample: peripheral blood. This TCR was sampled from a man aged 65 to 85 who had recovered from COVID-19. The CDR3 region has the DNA TGTGCCAGCACTCCCCACAGGGACTATGGCTACACCTTC. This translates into CASTPHRDYGYTF.